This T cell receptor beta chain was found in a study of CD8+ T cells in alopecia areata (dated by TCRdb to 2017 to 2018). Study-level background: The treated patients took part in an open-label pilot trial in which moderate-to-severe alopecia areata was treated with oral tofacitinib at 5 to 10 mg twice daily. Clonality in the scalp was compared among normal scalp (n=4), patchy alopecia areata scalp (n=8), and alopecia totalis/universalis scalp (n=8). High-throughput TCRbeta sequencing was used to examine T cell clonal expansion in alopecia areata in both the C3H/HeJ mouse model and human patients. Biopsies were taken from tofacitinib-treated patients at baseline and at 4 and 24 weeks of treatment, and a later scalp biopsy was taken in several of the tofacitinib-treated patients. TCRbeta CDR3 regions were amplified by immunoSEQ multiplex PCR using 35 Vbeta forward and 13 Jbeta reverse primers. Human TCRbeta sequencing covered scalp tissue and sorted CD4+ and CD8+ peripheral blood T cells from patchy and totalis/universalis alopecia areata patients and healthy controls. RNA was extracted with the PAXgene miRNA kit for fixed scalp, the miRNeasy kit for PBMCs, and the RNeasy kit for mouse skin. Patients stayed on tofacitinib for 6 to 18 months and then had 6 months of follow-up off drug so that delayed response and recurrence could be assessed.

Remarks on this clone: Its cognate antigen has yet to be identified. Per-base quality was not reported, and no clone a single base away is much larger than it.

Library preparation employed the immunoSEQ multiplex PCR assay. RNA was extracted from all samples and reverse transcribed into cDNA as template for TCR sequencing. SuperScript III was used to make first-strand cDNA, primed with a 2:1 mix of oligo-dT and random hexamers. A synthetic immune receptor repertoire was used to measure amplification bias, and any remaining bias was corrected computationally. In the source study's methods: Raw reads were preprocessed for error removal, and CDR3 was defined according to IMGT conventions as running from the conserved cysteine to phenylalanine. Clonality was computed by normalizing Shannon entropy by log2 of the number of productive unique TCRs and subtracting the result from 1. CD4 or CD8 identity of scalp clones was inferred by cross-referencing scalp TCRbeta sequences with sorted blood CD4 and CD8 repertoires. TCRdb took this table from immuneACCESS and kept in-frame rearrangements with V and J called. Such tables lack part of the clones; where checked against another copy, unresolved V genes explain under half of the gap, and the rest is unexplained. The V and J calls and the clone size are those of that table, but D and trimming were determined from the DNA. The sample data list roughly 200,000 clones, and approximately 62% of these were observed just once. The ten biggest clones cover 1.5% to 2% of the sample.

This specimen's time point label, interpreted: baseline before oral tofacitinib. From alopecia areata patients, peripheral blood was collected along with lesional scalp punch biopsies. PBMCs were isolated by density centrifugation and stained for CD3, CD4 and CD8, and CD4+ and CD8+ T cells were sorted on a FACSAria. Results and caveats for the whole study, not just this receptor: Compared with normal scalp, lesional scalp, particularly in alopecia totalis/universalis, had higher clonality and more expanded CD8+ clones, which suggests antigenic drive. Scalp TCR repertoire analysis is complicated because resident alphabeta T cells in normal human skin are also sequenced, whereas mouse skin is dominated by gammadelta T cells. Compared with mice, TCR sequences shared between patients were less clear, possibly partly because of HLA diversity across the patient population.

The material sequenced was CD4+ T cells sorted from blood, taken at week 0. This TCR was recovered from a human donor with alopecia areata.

The bases are TGTGCCTGGAGGGGGAGGACAGCAGTGGATTATACGCAGTATTTT. This sequence encodes CAWRGRTAVDYTQYF. Recombination joined TRBV30 with TRBJ2-3; the D region is possibly TRBD1 or TRBD2, each matching across 6 bases. The germline V gene encodes CDR1 GTSNPN and CDR2 SVGIG (reference sequence). From the cysteine up to the phenylalanine, the CDR3 has a length of 15 residues. Of the read, only the CDR3 DNA is kept; its 45 bases are in frame from base 1. V and J are truncated by 3 bases and 7 bases respectively, leaving an intervening sequence of 20 bases.